A single sample is the source of the 14 T cell receptor beta chains below, sequenced in a study of T cell repertoires in cytomegalovirus infection. These receptors have no identified antigens. TCRdb independently ran MiXCR on the reads; one entry per CDR3 protein. The sample has fewer than 950,000 distinct CDR3 sequences, about 31% seen once; the top ten hold around an eighth. Sequenced material: cultured CD8+ T cells from PBMCs, taken from culture after CMV antigen stimulation. All receptors derive from a human donor in good health (CMV status not recorded). Some clones in this sample may be carry-over from other donors' samples.

In its sample, this clonotype was seen many times. V is TRBV24-1 and J is TRBJ1-1; no clear D. Germline V gene sequence: CDR1 KGHDR, CDR2 SFDVKD. The CDR3 has 11 residues. Trimming stripped 9 bases from V and 5 bases from J, with 9 bases between. This CDR3 is CATQGRTEAFF. In DNA form, the CDR3 reads TGTGCCACCCAAGGTAGGACTGAAGCTTTCTTT.

The rearrangement joins TRBV7-9 to TRBJ2-7; D is possibly TRBD1 (6 bases). The V gene's germline CDR1 is SEHNR and CDR2 FQNEAQ (reference sequence). This CDR3 comprises 14 residues. Trimming stripped 4 bases from V and 5 bases from J, with 15 bases between. In DNA, the CDR3 is TGTGCCAGCAGCTCAGGGGACGTGAGAAACGAGCAGTACTTC. This translates into CASSSGDVRNEQYF.

The rearrangement uses TRBV6-6 and TRBJ1-6; D is perhaps TRBD1 (6 bases). The V and J ends lost 6 bases and 3 bases respectively, with 15 bases between them. CDR3 length: 16 amino acids. CDR1 MNHNY and CDR2 SVGAGI come from the germline V gene (reference sequence). The CDR3 nucleotides read TGTGCCAGCAGACATACTAACAGGGACTATAATTCACCCCTCCACTTT. It codes for CASRHTNRDYNSPLHF.

This clonotype was recorded at least ten times. The CDR3 DNA reads TGCGCCAGCAGCCAAGGACCTGGACAAGACGCTACGAGAGAAGCTTTCTTT. Encoded protein: CASSQGPGQDATREAFF. The V and J genes are TRBV4-1 and TRBJ1-1; a weak D match, TRBD1 (5 bases). Germline CDR1 is MGHRA and CDR2 is YSYEKL. The CDR3 contains 17 residues. V shed 1 base and J shed 8 bases, with 23 bases lying between them.

The V and J genes are TRBV3-1 and TRBJ1-3, with 7 positions matching TRBD1. Per germline, CDR1 LGHDT and CDR2 YNNKEL (reference sequence). The length of the CDR3 is 15 residues. V gave up 7 bases and J gave up 2 bases; unmatched junction bases: 8. In DNA form, the CDR3 reads TGTGCCAGCAACCGGCGAGGGACAGCTGGAAACACCATATATTTT. This translates into CASNRRGTAGNTIYF.

This chain connects TRBV12-3 or TRBV12-4 to TRBJ2-1, with TRBD1 as a possible D gene (5 bases). V was cut by 1 base and J by 3 bases, with 16 bases left in between. There are 17 residues in the CDR3. The CDR3, as DNA: TGTGCCAGCAGTTTAGTTTCGTGGGGCAGGGACTACAATGAGCAGTTCTTC. It specifies CASSLVSWGRDYNEQFF.

This sequence joins TRBV15 and TRBJ2-1; 8 bases agree with TRBD2. This CDR3 spans 14 amino acids. V was pared by 1 base and J by 10 bases, with 6 bases of the junction left unmatched. The germline V gene has CDR1 LNHNV and CDR2 YYDKDF (reference sequence). This CDR3 reads CATSRVGAGVEQFF. The CDR3 DNA is TGTGCCACCAGCAGAGTGGGAGCGGGGGTCGAGCAGTTCTTC. The variable domain in full, with the rest retrieved from reference TRBV15 and TRBJ2-1, is DAMVIQNPRYQVTQFGKPVTLSCSQTLNHNVMYWYQQKSSQAPKLLFHYYDKDFNNEADTPDNFQSRRPNTSFCFLDIRSPGLGDTAMYLCATSRVGAGVEQFFGPGTRLTVL.

The chain links TRBV14 to TRBJ2-5, with D tentatively TRBD2 (6 bases). The V gene's germline CDR1 is SGHDN and CDR2 FVKESK. Trimming pared 4 bases from V and 5 bases from J, leaving 14 bases between. The CDR3 spans 14 residues. This CDR3 is CASSPYVGGETQYF. Here the CDR3 DNA reads TGTGCCAGCAGCCCCTATGTAGGAGGGGAGACCCAGTACTTC.

V usage is TRBV25-1 and J usage is TRBJ1-6, with 11 bases lining up with TRBD1. CDR3 size: 15 residues. J lost 7 bases, V lost 6 bases, and 5 bases had no gene match. From germline, CDR1 is MGHDK and CDR2 SYGVNS. CDR3 DNA: TGTGCCAGCAGGGACAGGGGGCAAGGGAATTCACCCCTCCACTTT. This gives the protein CASRDRGQGNSPLHF.

In regard to this clonotype: This may arise from a read error, as a much more abundant clone is one base away. The chain carries TRBV11-2 and TRBJ2-2; no clear D gene. The CDR3 length is 14 residues. V was trimmed by 7 bases and J by 1 base, leaving 10 bases between them. Germline lookup yields CDR1 SGHAT and CDR2 FQNNGV. CDR3 in amino acids: CASNMFRNTGELFF. CDR3 nucleotides: TGTGCCAGCAACATGTTTCGGAACACCGGGGAGCTGTTTTTT.

This clonotype has more than one count but fewer than ten. The chain carries TRBV6-1 and TRBJ1-2; D remains unclear. The germline V and J ends were trimmed by 3 bases and 5 bases, with 10 bases remaining between them. CDR1 is MNHNS and CDR2 is SASEGT in the germline V gene. This CDR3 comprises 13 residues. CDR3 in DNA: TGTGCCAGCAGTGAGCTGATTACATATGGCTACACCTTC. Amino acids: CASSELITYGYTF.

This clonotype was recorded a few times. The genes are TRBV27 and TRBJ1-1, with a possible D match to TRBD1 (5 bases). V was cut by 2 bases and J by 4 bases, with 17 bases left in between. The CDR3 spans 16 residues. The V gene's germline CDR1 is MNHEY and CDR2 SMNVEV (reference sequence). The DNA for the CDR3 is TGTGCCAGCAGTTTAGGGTTCGGGGACCGATCCACTGAAGCTTTCTTT. Translation gives CASSLGFGDRSTEAFF.

CDR3 residues: CASSDSEQGGTGELFF. CDR3 DNA: TGCGCCAGCAGCGACTCGGAACAGGGGGGCACCGGGGAGCTGTTTTTT. The V and J genes are TRBV4-1 and TRBJ2-2, with TRBD1 matching 8 bases. The CDR3 is 16 residues long. CDR1 and CDR2 from the germline V gene are MGHRA and YSYEKL. V shed 5 bases and J 4 bases; nucleotides not matched to a gene: 9.

This clonotype is a singleton in its sample. A much bigger clone sits one base away, suggesting this may be a read error. J is TRBJ1-2 and V is TRBV7-2; D remains ambiguous. The germline V and J ends were trimmed by 1 base and 5 bases, with 29 bases remaining between them. Germline V gives CDR1 SGHTA, CDR2 FQGNSA. This CDR3 is 20 amino acids long. The CDR3 here is CASSLDPEAALRAPLYGYTF. The DNA for the CDR3 is TGTGCCAGCAGCTTAGATCCAGAGGCAGCTCTGAGGGCCCCGCTTTATGGCTACACCTTC.